This T cell receptor beta chain was identified during a study of sequential checkpoint blockade in melanoma. Treatment defined: randomized to nivolumab then ipilimumab (arm A) or the reverse (arm B). Germline V gene lookup returns CDR1 MNHEY and CDR2 SMNVEV (reference sequence). V lost 8 bases and J 0 bases, leaving 16 bases between the germline ends. This CDR3 has 15 amino acids. Assay used: immunoSEQ multiplex PCR; TCRdb lists only in-frame clones, some missing. The data contain tens of thousands of clones, about 83% of them singletons. This TCR was recovered from a human donor with melanoma. The sample was CD8+ T cells sorted from blood (inferred from file names), taken from a patient given nivolumab and ipilimumab in sequence. The rearrangement uses TRBV27 and TRBJ1-1, with D uncertain. The CDR3 DNA is TGTGCCAGCCTCCCGCTCGGGGAAATGAACACTGAAGCTTTCTTT. Its protein is CASLPLGEMNTEAFF.